The present entry profiles one TCR beta chain with its context. The source of the sample is a study of cytomegalovirus exposure and HLA in healthy donors. The CDR3 has 15 amino acids. The V and J ends lost 1 base and 8 bases respectively, with 15 bases between them. The germline V gene encodes CDR1 SGHTA and CDR2 FQGNSA. TCRdb's table, derived via immunoSEQ multiplex PCR, lists solely in-frame clones and lacks some. The sample records under 150,000 clones, around 86% being singletons. The sequence derives from a man between 18 and 29 years old in good health and CMV-seropositive. The V and J genes are TRBV7-2 and TRBJ1-5; tentative D call: TRBD1 (6 bases). Material: PBMCs. The CDR3 DNA reads TGTGCCAGCAGCTTAGATGCAGGGACATCTAAGCCCCAGCATTTT. It specifies CASSLDAGTSKPQHF.